Shown below are 21 T cell receptor beta chains from a single sample sequenced in a study of beta chain features in type 1 diabetes. The entirety of the isolated RNA underwent reverse transcription, so expressed TCRB transcripts were sequenced. The protocol was immunoSEQ multiplex PCR, while the TCRdb copy is restricted to in-frame clones and leaves out a portion. The sample holds roughly 450,000 clones, around 10% seen once. Sequenced input: naive CD4+ T cells from blood. The source is a woman in her late teens or twenties in good health.

This clone has just a few counts. J is TRBJ1-4 and V is TRBV4-3; D call uncertain. With 3 bases removed from V and 7 bases from J, the gap between germline ends came to 12 bases. The CDR3 covers 14 residues. The germline gives CDR1 LGHNA, CDR2 YSLEER. In nucleotides, the CDR3 is TGCGCCAGCAGCCAGGACCCCGGAGGTGAAAAACTGTTTTTT. Translating gives CASSQDPGGEKLFF.

Only a few counts were recorded for this clone. This chain connects TRBV5-4 to TRBJ1-1, with TRBD1 matching over 7 bases. J gave up 0 bases and V 4 bases, and 6 bases lay outside the gene matches. The germline V gene has CDR1 SGHNT and CDR2 YYREEE (reference sequence). The length of the CDR3 is 15 residues. CDR3 coding DNA: TGTGCCAGCAGCCTACGGACAGGCGTGAACACTGAAGCTTTCTTT. This codes for CASSLRTGVNTEAFF. The full variable domain, with the rest looked up from reference TRBV5-4 and TRBJ1-1, is ETGVTQSPTHLIKTRGQQVTLRCSSQSGHNTVSWYQQALGQGPQFIFQYYREEENGRGNFPPRFSGLQFPNYSSELNVNALELDDSALYLCASSLRTGVNTEAFFGQGTRLTVV.

This sequence joins TRBV7-6 and TRBJ2-5; D uncertain. Trimming left V 4 bases short and J 10 bases short, with 13 bases between. In germline, CDR1 is SGHVS, CDR2 FNYEAQ. The CDR3 contains 12 residues. The chain's CDR3 is CASSSNLVSQYF. CDR3 coding DNA: TGTGCCAGCAGCTCAAACCTGGTTAGCCAGTACTTC. Looking up the rest from reference TRBV7-6 and TRBJ2-5 gives the full variable domain: GAGVSQSPRYKVTKRGQDVALRCDPISGHVSLYWYRQALGQGPEFLTYFNYEAQQDKSGLPNDRFSAERPEGSISTLTIQRTEQRDSAMYRCASSSNLVSQYFGPGTRLLVL.

This chain links TRBV7-9 with TRBJ1-5, with D uncertain. The CDR3 covers 14 residues. The germline V and J ends were trimmed by 3 bases and 6 bases, with 12 bases remaining between them. Germline V gene lookup returns CDR1 SEHNR and CDR2 FQNEAQ (reference sequence). CDR3 bases: TGTGCCAGCAGCTTTAGCGCTGGGAGTCAGCCCCAGCATTTT. Translated: CASSFSAGSQPQHF.

The chain has TRBV21-1 and TRBJ2-7; TRBD1 is the table's D call and was not checked against the DNA. TRBV21-1 is a known pseudogene. The CDR3 runs to 16 residues. For the CDR3, the DNA is TGTGCCAGCAGCAAAGCGCAAGGACAGGGGTGCTACGAGCAGTACGTC. Protein product: CASSKAQGQGCYEQYV.

The CDR3 reads CASSRSPSGEETQYF. The DNA for the CDR3 is TGTGCCAGCAGCCGCAGTCCTAGCGGTGAAGAGACCCAGTACTTC. The rearrangement uses TRBV7-2 and TRBJ2-5; 7 bases match TRBD2. Germline lookup yields CDR1 SGHTA and CDR2 FQGNSA. V shed 5 bases, J shed 3 bases, and the junction held 9 bases outside the gene matches. The CDR3 consists of 15 residues.

The table lists this clone with a few counts. The V and J genes are TRBV29-1 and TRBJ1-1; D perhaps matches TRBD1 (5 bases). With 5 bases removed from V and 5 bases from J, the gap between germline ends came to 9 bases. Germline V CDR1 and CDR2: SQVTM, ANQGSEA. The CDR3 totals 11 residues. The DNA for the CDR3 is TGCAGCGTTCATGGGGGGACTGAAGCTTTCTTT. It codes for CSVHGGTEAFF. Full variable domain (remainder filled in from reference TRBV29-1 and TRBJ1-1): SAVISQKPSRDICQRGTSLTIQCQVDSQVTMMFWYRQQPGQSLTLIATANQGSEATYESGFVIDKFPISRPNLTFSTLTVSNMSPEDSSIYLCSVHGGTEAFFGQGTRLTVV.

DNA for the CDR3: TGTGCCAGCTCACCCCAAACAGGGATCAACCTATCTGGGGCCAACGTCCTGACTTTC. It encodes CASSPQTGINLSGANVLTF. The chain employs TRBV18 and TRBJ2-6; tentatively, D is TRBD1 (6 bases). Germline CDR1 and CDR2: KGHSH and LQKENI. V lost 3 bases, J lost 1 base, and 19 bases lay in between. This CDR3 comprises 19 residues.

The V gene is TRBV7-9, the J gene TRBJ2-2, with TRBD1 matching over 7 bases. After removal of 7 bases from V and 6 bases from J, the junction contained 14 bases not matched to a gene. The CDR3 covers 16 residues. Germline V gene data show CDR1 as SEHNR and CDR2 as FQNEAQ (reference sequence). CDR3 nucleotide sequence: TGTGCCAGCACCTCAGGAAGGACAGGATTCTCCGGGGAGCTGTTTTTT. Translating it yields CASTSGRTGFSGELFF.

This clone was counted a few times. The chain employs TRBV27 and TRBJ2-1; D may be TRBD2 (5 bases). CDR3 length equals 13 residues. V was clipped by 8 bases and J by 0 bases, with 8 bases between them. CDR1 and CDR2 from the germline V gene are MNHEY and SMNVEV (reference sequence). CDR3 protein: CASRRSSYNEQFF. CDR3 sequence (DNA): TGTGCCAGCCGGAGGAGCTCCTACAATGAGCAGTTCTTC.

Concerning this clone: This same CDR3 is encoded by further DNA sequences in the sample. The chain recombines TRBV18 with TRBJ2-3; D gene ambiguous. The CDR3 loop spans 12 amino acids. Trimming stripped 2 bases from V and 6 bases from J, with 6 bases between. The germline gives CDR1 KGHSH, CDR2 LQKENI. Here the CDR3 reads CASSPTEDTQYF. CDR3 nucleotides: TGTGCCAGCTCACCAACTGAGGATACGCAGTATTTT.

The chain has TRBV15 and TRBJ2-7, with TRBD1 as a possible D gene (5 bases). The V end was cut by 0 bases, the J end by 4 bases, with 10 bases between. The germline gives CDR1 LNHNV, CDR2 YYDKDF (reference sequence). There are 14 residues in the CDR3. CDR3 loop: CATSRDQGGYEQYF. The CDR3 DNA reads TGTGCCACCAGCAGAGATCAGGGTGGGTACGAGCAGTACTTC.

This clone occurred a few times. J is TRBJ2-7 and V is TRBV4-2; D not resolved. CDR3 size: 8 residues. The V gene's germline CDR1 is LGHNA and CDR2 YNFKEQ. The CDR3 nucleotides read TGTGCCAGCAGCCAAGCGCCCGTC. Translated, it gives CASSQAPV.

This clone was seen more than once but under ten times. Other DNA sequences in the sample encode the same CDR3. The chain combines TRBV7-2 with TRBJ2-3; D not resolved. Germline V gene sequence: CDR1 SGHTA, CDR2 FQGNSA. The ends were cut back, 2 bases at V and 4 bases at J, with 4 bases in the middle. There are 12 residues in the CDR3. The CDR3 DNA sequence: TGTGCCAGCAGCTTATTCGCAGATACGCAGTATTTT. Amino acid sequence: CASSLFADTQYF.

Only a few counts were recorded for this clone. The chain employs TRBV4-2 and TRBJ2-4; D gene uncertain. The CDR3 has 16 residues. Between the trimmed V and J ends, which lost 1 base and 0 bases, there was a span of 10 bases. CDR1 is LGHNA, CDR2 YNFKEQ, per germline. This CDR3 reads CASSQVDRLAKNIQYF. In nucleotides, the CDR3 is TGTGCCAGCAGCCAAGTGGACCGTCTAGCCAAAAACATTCAGTACTTC.

This clone was observed a few times. The chain carries TRBV5-1 and TRBJ2-3; no firm D call. CDR1 is SGHRS and CDR2 is YFSETQ in the germline V gene. V shed 0 bases and J shed 0 bases, with 11 bases lying between them. This CDR3 is 16 amino acids long. As DNA, the CDR3 is TGCGCCAGCAGCTTGGACGCTTTGATTAGCACAGATACGCAGTATTTT. Translating it yields CASSLDALISTDTQYF.

In this sample, this clone turned up a few times. The chain carries TRBV9 and TRBJ2-7; maybe TRBD1 (5 bases). Trimming stripped 0 bases from V and 1 base from J, with 20 bases between. Per the germline V gene, CDR1 is SGDLS and CDR2 is YYNGEE. The CDR3 loop spans 18 amino acids. The CDR3: CASSVGSLEQALSYEQYF. CDR3 coding DNA: TGTGCCAGCAGCGTAGGGTCGCTCGAACAGGCGCTATCCTACGAGCAGTACTTC.

The J gene is TRBJ1-2, the V gene TRBV4-3, with a weak D call TRBD1 (5 bases). Germline V gene data show CDR1 as LGHNA and CDR2 as YSLEER. The CDR3 is 13 residues long. Trimming removed 5 bases from V and 8 bases from J, with 15 bases in between. The CDR3 sequence is CASSERFGDGYTF. The CDR3, as DNA: TGCGCCAGCAGCGAGCGGTTCGGGGACGGCTACACCTTC.

V is TRBV5-6 and J is TRBJ2-1; a weak D match, TRBD1 (6 bases). This CDR3 spans 16 amino acids. Germline V lookup: CDR1 SGHDT, CDR2 YYEEEE. Between the trimmed V and J ends, which lost 3 bases and 5 bases, there was a span of 18 bases. The CDR3 sequence is CASSSPGTRANNEQFF. The CDR3 DNA sequence: TGTGCCAGCAGCTCGCCCGGGACAAGGGCAAACAATGAGCAGTTCTTC. The variable domain in full, completed from reference TRBV5-6 and TRBJ2-1, reads DAGVTQSPTHLIKTRGQQVTLRCSPKSGHDTVSWYQQALGQGPQFIFQYYEEEERQRGNFPDRFSGHQFPNYSSELNVNALLLGDSALYLCASSSPGTRANNEQFFGPGTRLTVL.

V gene TRBV7-8 combines with J gene TRBJ1-5; D remains ambiguous. The length of the CDR3 is 15 residues. The germline V gene encodes CDR1 SGHVS and CDR2 FQNEAQ. Trimming removed 1 base at V and 3 bases at J, with 10 bases between. Here the CDR3 reads CASSLELNFNQPQHF. The CDR3 DNA sequence: TGTGCCAGCAGCTTAGAGCTAAACTTCAATCAGCCCCAGCATTTT.

V gene TRBV9 combines with J gene TRBJ1-1, with D uncertain. From germline, CDR1 is SGDLS and CDR2 YYNGEE. The CDR3 is made up of 14 amino acids. With 3 bases removed from V and 1 base from J, the gap between germline ends came to 10 bases. CDR3 sequence reads: CASSDGWRNTEAFF. The CDR3 nucleotides read TGTGCCAGCAGCGATGGGTGGCGGAACACTGAAGCTTTCTTT.